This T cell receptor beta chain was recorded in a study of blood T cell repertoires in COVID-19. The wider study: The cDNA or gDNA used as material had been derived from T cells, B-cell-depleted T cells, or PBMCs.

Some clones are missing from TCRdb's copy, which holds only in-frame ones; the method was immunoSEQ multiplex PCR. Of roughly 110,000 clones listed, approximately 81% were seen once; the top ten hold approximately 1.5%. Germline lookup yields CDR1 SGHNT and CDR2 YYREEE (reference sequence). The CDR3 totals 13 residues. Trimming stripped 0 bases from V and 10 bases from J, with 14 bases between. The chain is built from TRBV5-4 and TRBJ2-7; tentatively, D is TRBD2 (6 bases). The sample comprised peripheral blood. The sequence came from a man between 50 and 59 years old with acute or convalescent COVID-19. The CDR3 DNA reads TGTGCCAGCAGCTTGGAGAGGCAGGGAGGACAGTACGTC. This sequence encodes CASSLERQGGQYV.